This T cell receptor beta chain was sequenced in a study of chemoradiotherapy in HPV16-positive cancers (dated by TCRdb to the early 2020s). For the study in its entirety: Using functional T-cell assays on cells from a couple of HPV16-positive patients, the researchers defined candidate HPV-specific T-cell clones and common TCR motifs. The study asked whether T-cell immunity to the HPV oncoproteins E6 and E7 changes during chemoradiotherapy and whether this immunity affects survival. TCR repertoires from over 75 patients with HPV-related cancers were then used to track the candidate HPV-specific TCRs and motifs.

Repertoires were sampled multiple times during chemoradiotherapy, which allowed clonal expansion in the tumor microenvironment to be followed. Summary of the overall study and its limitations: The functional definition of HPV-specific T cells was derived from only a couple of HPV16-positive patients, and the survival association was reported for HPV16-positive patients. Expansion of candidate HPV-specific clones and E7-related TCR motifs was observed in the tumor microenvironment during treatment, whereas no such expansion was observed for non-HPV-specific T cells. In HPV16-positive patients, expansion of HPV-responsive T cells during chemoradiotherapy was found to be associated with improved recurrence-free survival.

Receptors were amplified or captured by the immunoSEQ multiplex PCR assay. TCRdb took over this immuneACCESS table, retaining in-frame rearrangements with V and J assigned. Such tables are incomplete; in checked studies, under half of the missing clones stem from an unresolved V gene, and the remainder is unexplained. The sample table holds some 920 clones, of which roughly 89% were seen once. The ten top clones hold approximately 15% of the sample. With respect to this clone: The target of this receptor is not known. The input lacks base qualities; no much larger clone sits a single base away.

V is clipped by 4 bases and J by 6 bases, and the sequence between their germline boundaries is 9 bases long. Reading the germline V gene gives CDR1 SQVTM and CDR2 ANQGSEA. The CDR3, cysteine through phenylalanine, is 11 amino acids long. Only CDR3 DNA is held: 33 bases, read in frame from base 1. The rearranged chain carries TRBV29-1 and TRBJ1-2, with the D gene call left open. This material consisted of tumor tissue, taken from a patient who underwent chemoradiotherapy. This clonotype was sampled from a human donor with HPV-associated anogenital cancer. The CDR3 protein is CSVGNMDGYTF. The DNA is TGCAGCGTTGGGAATATGGATGGCTACACCTTC.